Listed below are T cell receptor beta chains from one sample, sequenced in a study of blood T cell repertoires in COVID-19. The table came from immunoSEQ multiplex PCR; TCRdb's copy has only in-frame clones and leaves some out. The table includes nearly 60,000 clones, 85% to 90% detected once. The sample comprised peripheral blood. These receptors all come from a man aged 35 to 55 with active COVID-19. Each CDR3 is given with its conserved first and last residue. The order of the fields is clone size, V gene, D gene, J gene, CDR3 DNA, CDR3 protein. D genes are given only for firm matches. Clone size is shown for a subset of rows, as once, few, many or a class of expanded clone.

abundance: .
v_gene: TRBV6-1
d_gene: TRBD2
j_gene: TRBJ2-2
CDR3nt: TGTGCCAGCAGTGAGGGACTAGTTAACACCGGGGAGCTGTTTTTT
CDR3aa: CASSEGLVNTGELFF

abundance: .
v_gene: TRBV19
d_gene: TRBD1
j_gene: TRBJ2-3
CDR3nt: TGTGCCAGTAGTAGGGGGACAGGGGCTGCAGATACGCAGTATTTT
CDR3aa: CASSRGTGAADTQYF

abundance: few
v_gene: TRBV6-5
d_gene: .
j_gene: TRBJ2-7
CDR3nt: TGTGCCAGCAGTTACGAGGGAGAGCAGTACTTC
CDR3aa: CASSYEGEQYF

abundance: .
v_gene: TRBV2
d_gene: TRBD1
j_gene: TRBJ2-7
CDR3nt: TGTGCCAGCAGTGATCAGGGGGCAAACGAGCAGTACTTC
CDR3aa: CASSDQGANEQYF

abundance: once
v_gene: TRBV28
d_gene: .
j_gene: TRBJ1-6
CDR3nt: TGTGCCAGCAGTTTGGGGTCGGCGGGCCGGTCACCCCTCCACTTT
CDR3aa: CASSLGSAGRSPLHF

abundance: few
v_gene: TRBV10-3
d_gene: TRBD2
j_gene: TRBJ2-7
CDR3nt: TGTGCCATATCAAAAGGCGGGGGGCGGATGGACGAGCAGTACTTC
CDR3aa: CAISKGGGRMDEQYF

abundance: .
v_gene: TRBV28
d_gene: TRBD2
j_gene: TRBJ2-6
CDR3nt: TGTGCCAGCAGTTCGGGACTAGCGGGAGGCACTGGGGCCAACGTCCTGACTTTC
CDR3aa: CASSSGLAGGTGANVLTF

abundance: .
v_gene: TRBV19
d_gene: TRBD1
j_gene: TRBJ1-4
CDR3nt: TGTGCCAGTAGTAGGGACAGGAGGCGGCAACTGTTTTTT
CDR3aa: CASSRDRRRQLFF

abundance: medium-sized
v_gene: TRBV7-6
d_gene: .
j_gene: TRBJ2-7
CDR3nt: TGTGCCAGCAGCCCGATGGCCGGGGGCTACGAGCAGTACTTC
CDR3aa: CASSPMAGGYEQYF

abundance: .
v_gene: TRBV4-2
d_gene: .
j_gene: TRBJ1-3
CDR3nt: TGTGCCAGCAGCCAAGAGGACTTGGCGGGAGGAAACACCATATATTTT
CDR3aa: CASSQEDLAGGNTIYF

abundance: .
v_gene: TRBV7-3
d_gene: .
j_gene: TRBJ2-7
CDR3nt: TGTGCCAGCAGCTTTCAACCAGGGGACGAGCAGTACTTC
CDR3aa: CASSFQPGDEQYF

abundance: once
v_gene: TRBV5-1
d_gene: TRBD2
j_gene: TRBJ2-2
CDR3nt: TGCGCCAGCAGCCTGGGACTAGATGTCGGGGAGCTGTTTTTT
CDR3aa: CASSLGLDVGELFF

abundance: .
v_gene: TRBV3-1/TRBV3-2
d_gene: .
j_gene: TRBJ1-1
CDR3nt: TGTGCCAGCAGCCATAGACACCTGAACACTGAAGCTTTCTTT
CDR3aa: CASSHRHLNTEAFF

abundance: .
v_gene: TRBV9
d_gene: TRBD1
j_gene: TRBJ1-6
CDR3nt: TGTGCCAGCAGCCAAGGGGACAGGGTTAATTCACCCCTCCACTTT
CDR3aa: CASSQGDRVNSPLHF

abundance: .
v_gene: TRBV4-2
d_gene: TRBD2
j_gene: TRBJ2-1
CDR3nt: TGTGCCAGCAGCCAAGGTTCGGCTAGCGGGAGAAATGAGCAGTTCTTC
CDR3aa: CASSQGSASGRNEQFF

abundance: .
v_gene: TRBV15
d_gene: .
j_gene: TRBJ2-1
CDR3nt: TGTGCCACCAGCAGAGGGCGAGGCGAGGATGAGCAGTTCTTC
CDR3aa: CATSRGRGEDEQFF

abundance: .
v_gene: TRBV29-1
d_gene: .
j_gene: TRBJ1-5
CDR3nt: TGCAGCGTAGGACAGACGGATCAGCCCCAGCATTTT
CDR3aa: CSVGQTDQPQHF

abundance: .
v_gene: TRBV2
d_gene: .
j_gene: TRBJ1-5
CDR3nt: TGTGCCAGCAGTGAGCAAGGGGGTCGGCCCCAGCATTTT
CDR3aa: CASSEQGGRPQHF

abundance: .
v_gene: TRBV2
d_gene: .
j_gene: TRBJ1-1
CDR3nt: TGTGCCAGCAGTCGAACCCCCTCGGGAGAAGCTTTCTTT
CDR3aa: CASSRTPSGEAFF

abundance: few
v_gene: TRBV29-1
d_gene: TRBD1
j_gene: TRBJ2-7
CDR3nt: TGCAGCGTTCAACCCGCGGGGACAGGGGTCCCGTACTTC
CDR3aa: CSVQPAGTGVPYF

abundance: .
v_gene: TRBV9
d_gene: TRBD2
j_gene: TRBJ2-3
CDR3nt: TGTGCCAGCAGCGGAGCCGAGCGGGAGACAGATACGCAGTATTTT
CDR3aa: CASSGAERETDTQYF

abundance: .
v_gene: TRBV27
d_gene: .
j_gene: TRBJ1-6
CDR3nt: TGTGCCAGCAGACTACGCCGGAGTGCCGATAATTCACCCCTCCACTTT
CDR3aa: CASRLRRSADNSPLHF

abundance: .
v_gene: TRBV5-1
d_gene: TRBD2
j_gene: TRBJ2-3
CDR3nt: TGCGCCAGCAGCTTAAGACTAGCGGGAGGGTTGGGAGATACGCAGTATTTT
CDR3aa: CASSLRLAGGLGDTQYF